Listed below are T cell receptor beta chains from one sample, sequenced in a study of siplizumab effects on memory and regulatory T cells. The table came from immunoSEQ multiplex PCR; TCRdb's copy has only in-frame clones and leaves some out. Altogether about 46,000 clones are present, more than 85% being singletons, with the ten largest covering roughly 18%. Sequencing was done on a sample of CD8+ T cells sorted from blood. These receptor sequences come from a human donor in good health. Each CDR3 is given with its conserved first and last residue. A D gene is named only where the DNA matches it firmly. Size is stated for part of the rows, as once, few or many counts, or as a class when the clone is expanded.

J gene: TRBJ2-7; clone size: .; D gene: .; V gene: TRBV27; CDR3 protein: CASSTLLWSPYEQYF; CDR3 DNA: TGTGCCAGCAGTACCCTTCTATGGAGCCCCTACGAGCAGTACTTC
J gene: TRBJ2-7; clone size: once; D gene: .; V gene: TRBV5-4; CDR3 protein: CASSLDPESYEQYF; CDR3 DNA: TGTGCCAGCAGCTTGGACCCGGAGTCCTACGAGCAGTACTTC
J gene: TRBJ2-7; clone size: .; D gene: .; V gene: TRBV27; CDR3 protein: CASSLSILYEQYF; CDR3 DNA: TGTGCCAGCAGTTTATCCATATTATACGAGCAGTACTTC
J gene: TRBJ2-1; clone size: .; D gene: TRBD2; V gene: TRBV27; CDR3 protein: CASSSGTSGNNEQFF; CDR3 DNA: TGTGCCAGCAGTTCCGGGACTAGCGGAAACAATGAGCAGTTCTTC
J gene: TRBJ2-7; clone size: .; D gene: .; V gene: TRBV19; CDR3 protein: CASSHEQYF; CDR3 DNA: TGTGCCAGTAGTCACGAGCAGTACTTC
J gene: TRBJ1-1; clone size: .; D gene: .; V gene: TRBV5-4; CDR3 protein: CASSIRSGAGEAFF; CDR3 DNA: TGTGCCAGCAGCATTCGATCGGGGGCGGGGGAAGCTTTCTTT
J gene: TRBJ1-2; clone size: .; D gene: .; V gene: TRBV6-6; CDR3 protein: CASRSGVNYGYTF; CDR3 DNA: TGTGCCAGCAGGAGCGGGGTGAACTATGGCTACACCTTC
J gene: TRBJ1-2; clone size: once; D gene: .; V gene: TRBV7-9; CDR3 protein: CASSPPPSPHGYTF; CDR3 DNA: TGTGCCAGCAGTCCACCTCCGAGTCCCCATGGCTACACCTTC
J gene: TRBJ2-7; clone size: .; D gene: .; V gene: TRBV19; CDR3 protein: CASSMGPSRTSYEQYF; CDR3 DNA: TGTGCCAGTAGTATGGGGCCTAGTCGTACGTCCTACGAGCAGTACTTC
J gene: TRBJ2-1; clone size: .; D gene: TRBD2; V gene: TRBV7-6; CDR3 protein: CASSSRGLAGYNEQFF; CDR3 DNA: TGTGCCAGCAGCTCACGGGGACTAGCGGGCTACAATGAGCAGTTCTTC
J gene: TRBJ2-6; clone size: .; D gene: .; V gene: TRBV7-9; CDR3 protein: CASSPGGRYSGANVLTF; CDR3 DNA: TGTGCCAGCAGCCCCGGAGGAAGGTATTCTGGGGCCAACGTCCTGACTTTC
J gene: TRBJ2-1; clone size: .; D gene: TRBD2; V gene: TRBV27; CDR3 protein: CASSLRREGEQFF; CDR3 DNA: TGTGCCAGCAGTTTAAGGCGGGAGGGTGAGCAGTTCTTC
J gene: TRBJ2-7; clone size: .; D gene: .; V gene: TRBV27; CDR3 protein: CASSAGAGTLLYVQYF; CDR3 DNA: TGTGCCAGCAGTGCAGGCGCTGGGACTTTATTATACGTGCAGTACTTC
J gene: TRBJ2-7; clone size: .; D gene: .; V gene: TRBV19; CDR3 protein: CASSTAPVPAYEQHF; CDR3 DNA: TGTGCCAGTAGTACAGCCCCCGTCCCTGCCTACGAGCAGCACTTC
J gene: TRBJ2-7; clone size: .; D gene: .; V gene: TRBV6-7; CDR3 protein: CASSYAADPYEQYF; CDR3 DNA: TGTGCCAGCAGTTACGCGGCAGATCCCTACGAGCAGTACTTC
J gene: TRBJ1-1; clone size: .; D gene: .; V gene: TRBV4-1; CDR3 protein: CASSQEGGMNTEAFF; CDR3 DNA: TGCGCCAGCAGCCAAGAAGGGGGGATGAACACTGAAGCTTTCTTT
J gene: TRBJ1-1; clone size: once; D gene: .; V gene: TRBV28; CDR3 protein: CASRNPGHQSEAFF; CDR3 DNA: TGTGCCAGCAGAAATCCGGGACATCAATCCGAAGCTTTCTTT
J gene: TRBJ2-3; clone size: .; D gene: TRBD2; V gene: TRBV4-1; CDR3 protein: CASSGLAASTDTQYF; CDR3 DNA: TGCGCCAGCAGCGGTCTAGCGGCTAGCACAGATACGCAGTATTTT
J gene: TRBJ1-3; clone size: .; D gene: .; V gene: TRBV4-1; CDR3 protein: CASSQRFDSGNTIYF; CDR3 DNA: TGCGCCAGCAGTCAACGTTTTGACTCTGGAAACACCATATATTTT
J gene: TRBJ1-2; clone size: .; D gene: .; V gene: TRBV5-1; CDR3 protein: CASSLGDHNKDGYTF; CDR3 DNA: TGCGCCAGCAGCTTGGGAGACCACAACAAGGATGGCTACACCTTC
J gene: TRBJ2-4; clone size: .; D gene: TRBD2; V gene: TRBV19; CDR3 protein: CASNPLGLEGKNIQYF; CDR3 DNA: TGTGCCAGTAACCCCCTCGGACTAGAAGGCAAAAACATTCAGTACTTC
J gene: TRBJ2-5; clone size: .; D gene: TRBD2; V gene: TRBV15; CDR3 protein: CATSTSGRGQETQYF; CDR3 DNA: TGTGCCACGTCGACTAGCGGGAGAGGGCAAGAGACCCAGTACTTC
J gene: TRBJ2-2; clone size: .; D gene: TRBD2; V gene: TRBV30; CDR3 protein: CAWSRDAGGTNTGELFF; CDR3 DNA: TGTGCCTGGAGTAGGGACGCGGGAGGGACGAACACCGGGGAGCTGTTTTTT
J gene: TRBJ2-5; clone size: .; D gene: TRBD2; V gene: TRBV27; CDR3 protein: CASSLSAGRQETQYF; CDR3 DNA: TGTGCCAGCAGTTTATCAGCGGGGAGGCAAGAGACCCAGTACTTC
J gene: TRBJ2-7; clone size: .; D gene: TRBD2; V gene: TRBV13; CDR3 protein: CASSKATSGRTFYEQYF; CDR3 DNA: TGTGCCAGCAGCAAGGCAACTAGCGGGAGGACCTTCTACGAGCAGTACTTC
J gene: TRBJ2-3; clone size: once; D gene: TRBD2; V gene: TRBV28; CDR3 protein: CASRGLATDTQYF; CDR3 DNA: TGTGCCAGCAGGGGACTAGCGACAGATACGCAGTATTTT
J gene: TRBJ2-7; clone size: .; D gene: TRBD1; V gene: TRBV11-2; CDR3 protein: CASSLDPETGAVYEQYF; CDR3 DNA: TGTGCCAGCAGCTTAGATCCCGAGACAGGGGCCGTATACGAGCAGTACTTC
J gene: TRBJ1-2; clone size: .; D gene: TRBD1; V gene: TRBV30; CDR3 protein: CAWIRDRVFRGYTF; CDR3 DNA: TGTGCCTGGATCCGGGACAGGGTATTTAGGGGCTACACCTTC
J gene: TRBJ2-7; clone size: .; D gene: TRBD2; V gene: TRBV28; CDR3 protein: CASSTLERDLSSYEQYF; CDR3 DNA: TGTGCCAGCAGTACCCTAGAGCGGGACCTTAGCTCCTACGAGCAGTACTTC
J gene: TRBJ2-6; clone size: .; D gene: .; V gene: TRBV11-1; CDR3 protein: CATGVSGANVLTF; CDR3 DNA: TGTGCCACAGGGGTCAGTGGGGCCAACGTCCTGACTTTC
J gene: TRBJ1-1; clone size: .; D gene: .; V gene: TRBV5-8; CDR3 protein: CASSGRTQGVAEAFF; CDR3 DNA: TGTGCCAGCAGCGGCCGCACTCAGGGTGTAGCTGAAGCTTTCTTT
J gene: TRBJ1-1; clone size: .; D gene: .; V gene: TRBV5-6; CDR3 protein: CASSWGTNLKGTEAFF; CDR3 DNA: TGTGCCAGCAGCTGGGGGACAAATTTGAAGGGGACTGAAGCTTTCTTT
J gene: TRBJ2-7; clone size: .; D gene: .; V gene: TRBV11-2; CDR3 protein: CASSFTAYEQYF; CDR3 DNA: TGTGCCAGCAGCTTCACAGCTTACGAGCAGTACTTC
J gene: TRBJ2-7; clone size: once; D gene: .; V gene: TRBV5-4; CDR3 protein: CASSLGGGYEQYF; CDR3 DNA: TGTGCCAGCAGCTTGGGGGGAGGATACGAGCAGTACTTC
J gene: TRBJ1-5; clone size: .; D gene: .; V gene: TRBV11-2; CDR3 protein: CASSLLSGSHPQHF; CDR3 DNA: TGTGCCAGCAGCTTGCTATCAGGGAGCCACCCCCAGCATTTT
J gene: TRBJ2-7; clone size: .; D gene: .; V gene: TRBV11-2; CDR3 protein: CASSLNSVLGVPTYEQYF; CDR3 DNA: TGTGCCAGCAGCTTAAACTCGGTTCTTGGAGTTCCTACCTACGAGCAGTACTTC
J gene: TRBJ2-5; clone size: once; D gene: TRBD1; V gene: TRBV4-1; CDR3 protein: CASRRTGQETQYF; CDR3 DNA: TGCGCCAGCAGAAGGACAGGGCAAGAGACCCAGTACTTC
J gene: TRBJ2-3; clone size: .; D gene: TRBD2; V gene: TRBV7-8; CDR3 protein: CASSPGSGTSGRAHPDTQYF; CDR3 DNA: TGTGCCAGCAGCCCTGGGTCAGGGACTAGCGGGAGGGCCCACCCAGATACGCAGTATTTT
J gene: TRBJ1-5; clone size: .; D gene: .; V gene: TRBV27; CDR3 protein: CASSFYSNQPQHF; CDR3 DNA: TGTGCCAGCAGTTTTTATAGCAATCAGCCCCAGCATTTT
J gene: TRBJ2-3; clone size: .; D gene: .; V gene: TRBV7-9; CDR3 protein: CASSLSISTDTQYF; CDR3 DNA: TGTGCCAGCAGCTTGTCCATAAGCACAGATACGCAGTATTTT
J gene: TRBJ2-3; clone size: .; D gene: .; V gene: TRBV5-1; CDR3 protein: CASSLDGDTQYF; CDR3 DNA: TGCGCCAGCAGCTTGGATGGGGATACGCAGTATTTT
J gene: TRBJ1-5; clone size: .; D gene: .; V gene: TRBV19; CDR3 protein: CASSIRDRNQPQHF; CDR3 DNA: TGTGCCAGTAGTATCCGAGATAGGAATCAGCCCCAGCATTTT
J gene: TRBJ1-5; clone size: .; D gene: .; V gene: TRBV4-1; CDR3 protein: CASSPSRADPQHF; CDR3 DNA: TGCGCCAGCAGCCCATCAAGGGCGGACCCCCAGCATTTT
J gene: TRBJ1-2; clone size: .; D gene: .; V gene: TRBV27; CDR3 protein: CASSLWAGSGGGYTF; CDR3 DNA: TGTGCCAGCAGTTTATGGGCCGGATCGGGTGGAGGCTACACCTTC
J gene: TRBJ1-3; clone size: .; D gene: .; V gene: TRBV10-3; CDR3 protein: CAITASGNTIYF; CDR3 DNA: TGTGCCATCACCGCGTCCGGAAACACCATATATTTT
J gene: TRBJ1-5; clone size: .; D gene: TRBD1; V gene: TRBV6-5; CDR3 protein: CASSSGQGYQPQHF; CDR3 DNA: TGTGCCAGCAGCTCCGGACAGGGGTATCAGCCCCAGCATTTT